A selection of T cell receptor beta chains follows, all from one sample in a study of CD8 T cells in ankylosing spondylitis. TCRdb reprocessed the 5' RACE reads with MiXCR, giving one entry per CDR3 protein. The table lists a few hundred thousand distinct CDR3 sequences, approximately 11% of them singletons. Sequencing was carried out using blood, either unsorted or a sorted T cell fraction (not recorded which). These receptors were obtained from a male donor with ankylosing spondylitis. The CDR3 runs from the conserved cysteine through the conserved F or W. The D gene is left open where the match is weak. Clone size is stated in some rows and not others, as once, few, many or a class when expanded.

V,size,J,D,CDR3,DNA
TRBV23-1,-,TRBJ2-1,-,CASRGQKRNEQFF,TGCGCCTCTCGGGGGCAGAAACGCAATGAGCAGTTCTTC
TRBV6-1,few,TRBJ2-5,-,CASSRYEGGETQYF,TGTGCCAGCAGTCGATACGAGGGAGGAGAGACCCAGTACTTC
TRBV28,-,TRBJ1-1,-,CASTNPGQPESNTEAFF,TGTGCCAGCACCAATCCCGGACAGCCGGAATCGAACACTGAAGCTTTCTTT
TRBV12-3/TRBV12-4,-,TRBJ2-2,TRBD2,CASSFRSGKHTGELFF,TGTGCCAGCAGTTTCAGGAGCGGGAAACACACCGGGGAGCTGTTTTTT
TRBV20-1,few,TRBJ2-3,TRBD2,CSAPGERESDTQYF,TGCAGTGCCCCTGGGGAGCGGGAGTCAGATACGCAGTATTTT
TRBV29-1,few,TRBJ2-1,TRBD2,CSVEGGGEQFF,TGCAGCGTTGAGGGGGGGGGTGAGCAGTTCTTC
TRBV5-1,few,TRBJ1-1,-,CASSLSVTAGEAFF,TGCGCCAGCAGCTTGTCGGTTACTGCGGGAGAAGCTTTCTTT
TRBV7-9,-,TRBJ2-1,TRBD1,CASSLETGNSFF,TGTGCCAGCAGCTTAGAGACAGGGAATTCTTTCTTC
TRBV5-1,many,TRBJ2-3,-,CASGRTVSTDTQYF,TGCGCCAGCGGCCGGACGGTCAGCACAGATACGCAGTATTTT
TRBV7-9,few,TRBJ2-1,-,CASSLRQQNMNEQFF,TGTGCCAGCAGCTTACGACAGCAGAACATGAATGAGCAGTTCTTC
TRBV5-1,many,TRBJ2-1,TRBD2,CASSLAGTREYEEFF,TGCGCCAGCAGCTTGGCCGGGACTAGGGAGTATGAAGAGTTCTTC
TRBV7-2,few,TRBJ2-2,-,CASSLLNRESTGELFF,TGTGCCAGCAGCTTATTGAACAGGGAGAGCACCGGGGAGCTGTTTTTT
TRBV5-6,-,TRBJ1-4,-,CASSSYWASTNEKLFF,TGTGCCAGCAGCTCCTACTGGGCGTCCACTAATGAAAAACTGTTTTTT
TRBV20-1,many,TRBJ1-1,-,CSARDSGRDVTEAFF,TGCAGTGCTAGAGATTCAGGGCGGGACGTCACTGAAGCTTTCTTT
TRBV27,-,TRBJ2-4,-,CASSSIVRGIQYF,TGTGCCAGCAGCTCTATAGTCCGAGGGATTCAGTACTTC
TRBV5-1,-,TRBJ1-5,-,CASSFRGGEEDQPQHF,TGCGCCAGCAGCTTTAGAGGAGGGGAGGAGGATCAGCCCCAGCATTTT
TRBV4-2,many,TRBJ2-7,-,CASSQDSGSYEQYF,TGTGCCAGCAGCCAAGATAGCGGCTCTTACGAGCAGTACTTC
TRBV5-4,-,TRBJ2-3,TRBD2,CASSSGTSAPGGTDTQYF,TGTGCCAGCAGTTCCGGGACTAGCGCACCGGGGGGCACAGATACGCAGTATTTT
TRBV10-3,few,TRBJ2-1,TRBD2,CAIRLAGGLDEQFF,TGTGCCATCAGGTTAGCGGGAGGCTTAGATGAGCAGTTCTTC
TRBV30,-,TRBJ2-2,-,CAADFLWGSNTGELFF,TGTGCCGCGGATTTCCTTTGGGGTTCGAACACCGGGGAGCTGTTTTTT
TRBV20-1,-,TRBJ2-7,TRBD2,CSAGAGRDYEQYF,TGCAGTGCTGGGGCCGGGAGGGACTACGAGCAGTACTTC
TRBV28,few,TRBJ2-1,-,CASSLWDSSSYNEQFF,TGTGCCAGCAGTTTATGGGACAGTAGCTCCTACAATGAGCAGTTCTTC
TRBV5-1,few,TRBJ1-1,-,CASSPRGSSYTEAFF,TGCGCCAGCAGCCCCCGTGGCAGCTCTTACACTGAAGCTTTCTTT
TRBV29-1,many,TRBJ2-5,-,CSGSLKEAQYF,TGCAGCGGTTCATTGAAAGAGGCCCAGTACTTC
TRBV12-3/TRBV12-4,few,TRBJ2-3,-,CASSSPRGGAGTDTQYF,TGTGCCAGCAGTTCCCCTCGGGGCGGGGCGGGCACAGATACGCAGTATTTT
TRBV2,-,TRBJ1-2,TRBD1,CASSQQGDYGGYTF,TGTGCCAGCAGTCAACAGGGGGACTATGGCGGCTACACCTTC
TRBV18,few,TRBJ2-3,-,CASSPTRDLSTDTQYF,TGTGCCAGCTCACCAACGCGGGACCTCAGCACAGATACGCAGTATTTT
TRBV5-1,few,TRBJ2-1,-,CASSSLSLAQHNEQFF,TGCGCCAGCAGCTCCCTCTCGTTAGCGCAACACAATGAGCAGTTCTTC
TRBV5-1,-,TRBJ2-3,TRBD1,CASSPRTGPTDTQYF,TGCGCCAGCAGCCCACGGACAGGACCCACAGATACGCAGTATTTT
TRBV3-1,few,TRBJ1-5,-,CASSQDYNQPQHF,TGTGCCAGCAGCCAAGATTACAATCAGCCCCAGCATTTT
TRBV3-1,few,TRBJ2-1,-,CASEDGTAGNEQFF,TGTGCCAGCGAGGACGGAACCGCGGGGAATGAGCAGTTCTTC
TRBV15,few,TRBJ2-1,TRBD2,CATGRGYHNEQFF,TGTGCCACCGGGAGGGGATACCACAATGAGCAGTTCTTC
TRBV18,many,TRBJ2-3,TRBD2,CASSPRLAGADTQYF,TGTGCCAGCTCACCTCGACTAGCGGGAGCAGATACGCAGTATTTT
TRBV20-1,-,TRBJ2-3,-,CSARDWGISTDTQYF,TGCAGTGCTAGAGATTGGGGGATTAGCACAGATACGCAGTATTTT
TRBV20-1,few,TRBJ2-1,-,CSATGTANSYNEQFF,TGCAGTGCTACCGGGACTGCGAACTCCTACAATGAGCAGTTCTTC
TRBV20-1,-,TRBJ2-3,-,CSATGYGSGITDTQYF,TGCAGTGCCACAGGATATGGTAGCGGTATCACAGATACGCAGTATTTT
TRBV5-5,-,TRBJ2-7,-,CASSPTLGGAAYEQYF,TGTGCCAGCAGTCCTACGCTGGGCGGCGCGGCCTACGAGCAGTACTTC
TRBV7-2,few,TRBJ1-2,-,CASSFNGGRNYGYTF,TGTGCCAGCAGCTTCAATGGGGGGCGCAACTATGGCTACACCTTC
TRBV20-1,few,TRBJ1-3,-,CSARDSGVGGNTIYF,TGCAGTGCTAGAGATTCGGGGGTCGGCGGAAACACCATATATTTT
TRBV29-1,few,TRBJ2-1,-,CSVEESHPYNEQFF,TGCAGCGTTGAAGAATCCCATCCGTACAATGAGCAGTTCTTC
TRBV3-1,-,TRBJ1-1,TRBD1,CASTTGGETEAFF,TGTGCCAGCACGACAGGGGGCGAGACTGAAGCTTTCTTT
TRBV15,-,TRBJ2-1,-,CATSRLAGEQFF,TGTGCCACCAGCAGATTAGCCGGTGAGCAGTTCTTC
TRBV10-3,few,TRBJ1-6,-,CAIRLSSYNSPLHF,TGTGCCATCAGGTTGAGCTCCTATAATTCACCCCTCCACTTT
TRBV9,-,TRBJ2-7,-,CASSPSGEPLYEQYF,TGTGCCAGCTCCCCGTCGGGGGAGCCTCTCTACGAGCAGTACTTC
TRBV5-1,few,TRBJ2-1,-,CASSWGFSYNEQFF,TGCGCCAGCAGTTGGGGCTTCTCCTACAATGAGCAGTTCTTC
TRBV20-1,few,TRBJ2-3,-,CSASRRDTQYF,TGCAGTGCTAGTAGGAGAGATACGCAGTATTTT
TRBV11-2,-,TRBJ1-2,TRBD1,CASSYLPGQAGVNYGYTF,TGTGCCAGCAGCTACCTACCGGGACAGGCCGGGGTCAACTATGGCTACACCTTC
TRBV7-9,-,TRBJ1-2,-,CASSLTRRGDGYTF,TGTGCCAGCAGCTTGACGAGGCGGGGTGATGGCTACACCTTC
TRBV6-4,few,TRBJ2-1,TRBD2,CASSEVGAGSYNEQFF,TGTGCCAGCAGTGAGGTAGGAGCGGGATCCTACAATGAGCAGTTCTTC
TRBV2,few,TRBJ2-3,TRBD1,CASRITGGADTQYF,TGTGCCAGCAGAATAACAGGGGGCGCAGATACGCAGTATTTT
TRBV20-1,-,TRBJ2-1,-,CSAVGGGQFF,TGCAGTGCTGTTGGTGGGGGGCAGTTCTTC
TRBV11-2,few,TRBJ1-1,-,CASTWDVREAFF,TGTGCCAGCACCTGGGACGTAAGGGAGGCTTTCTTT
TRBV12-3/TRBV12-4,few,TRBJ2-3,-,CASSPAGRIVDSLTDTQYF,TGTGCCAGCAGTCCCGCGGGGCGGATCGTTGACAGCCTAACAGATACGCAGTATTTT